The present T cell receptor (beta chain) was sequenced within a study of blood T cell repertoires in COVID-19. On the study more broadly: T cells, B-cell-depleted T cells, or PBMCs supplied cDNA or gDNA.

Per the authors' pipeline: For nucleated cells, counts were estimated from reference gene primer amplification. Some clones are missing from TCRdb's copy, which holds only in-frame ones; the method was immunoSEQ multiplex PCR. That table furnishes V, J and clone size, whereas the DNA furnished D and trimming. The repertoire holds more than 45,000 clones, with around 86% as singletons. This clone was counted a single time. This CDR3 spans 15 amino acids. Germline CDR1 reads MDHEN; CDR2 reads SYDVKM. The ends were cut back, 2 bases at V and 7 bases at J, with 12 bases in the middle. The sample consisted of peripheral blood. This TCR came from a man aged 55 to 70 with active or convalescent COVID-19. J is TRBJ1-6 and V is TRBV28; maybe TRBD1 (5 bases). The CDR3 DNA reads as TGTGCCAGCAGTTTAAGGGGCGCAGAAAATTCACCCCTCCACTTT. Translation gives CASSLRGAENSPLHF.